A single TCR beta chain is shown here with its context. The antigen it recognizes is unknown. Base quality data are lacking; no much larger clone is found one base away. The sample originates from a study of radiotherapy plus CTLA-4 blockade in lung cancer listed by TCRdb under 2018. About the study as a whole: Objective responses were observed in 15% to 20% of enrolled patients, and disease control was achieved in around 28%.

V and J are truncated by 0 bases and 1 base respectively, leaving an intervening sequence of 16 bases. The CDR3, from cysteine to phenylalanine, totals 17 residues. Only the CDR3 DNA stays, 51 bases, in frame from base 1. CDR1 and CDR2 are drawn from the germline V gene: SGHRS, YFSETQ. The library was obtained by the immunoSEQ multiplex PCR assay. TCRdb carries this immuneACCESS record with in-frame sequences only. Its versions omit some clonotypes, under half of them owing to an unresolved V gene in the studies checked, with the rest unexplained. The sample yields about 77,000 clones; around 74% were counted once. The top ten clonotypes cover roughly 9.8% of the sample. Focal radiation therapy combined with CTLA-4 blockade (ipilimumab) was tested in patients with chemo-refractory metastatic non-small-cell lung cancer. The full study reports these points: Increased serum interferon-beta after radiation, together with early dynamic changes in blood T cell clones, were reported to be the strongest predictors of response. After treatment with radiotherapy and ipilimumab, TCR clones that came from tumors expanded in the peripheral blood.

This receptor was identified in a human donor with non-small cell lung cancer whose response to radiotherapy plus ipilimumab could not be evaluated. The chain employs TRBV5-1 and TRBJ1-2; matching of 6 bases hints at TRBD1 as the D gene. The sequences come from peripheral blood, collected from a patient treated with radiotherapy plus ipilimumab. Here is the DNA: TGCGCCAGCAGCTTGGGGGGATTCAGGACAGTTAACTATGGCTACACCTTC. It specifies CASSLGGFRTVNYGYTF.